The 25 T cell receptor beta chains presented below share a single source sample, sequenced in a study of blood T cell repertoires in COVID-19. Only in-frame clones appear in the TCRdb table, and some are missing; sequencing was by immunoSEQ multiplex PCR. The table has under 170,000 clones, roughly 85% seen once. The sample taken for sequencing was peripheral blood. The source of these receptors is a man between 65 and 79 years old with acute or convalescent COVID-19.

CDR3 nucleotides: TGTGCCAGCAGCTTGCAGGCTAGCGGATTTTTCAATGAGCAGTTCTTC. Its protein is CASSLQASGFFNEQFF. The chain couples TRBV5-5 to TRBJ2-1; 7 bases are shared with TRBD2. The V and J ends lost 1 base and 6 bases, in that order; junction bases with no gene match: 10. This CDR3 is 16 amino acids long. The germline V gene encodes CDR1 SGHKS and CDR2 YYEKEE (reference sequence).

The J gene is TRBJ1-2, the V gene TRBV5-8; D ambiguous. With 4 bases removed from V and 8 bases from J, the gap between germline ends came to 9 bases. The CDR3 contains 11 residues. The germline V gene has CDR1 SGHTS and CDR2 YDEGEE. The CDR3 reads CASSQTGGYTF. CDR3 nucleotide sequence: TGTGCCAGCAGCCAGACGGGGGGCTACACCTTC.

In its sample, this clone was seen once. The J gene is TRBJ2-5, the V gene TRBV7-3; perhaps TRBD2 as D (5 bases). The V end lost 3 bases, the J end lost 5 bases, and 13 bases lay between the germline ends. CDR3 length equals 14 residues. Germline V gene sequence: CDR1 SGHTA, CDR2 FQGTGA. The DNA of the CDR3 is TGTGCCAGCAGCTTGTTCGGGGTTGGGGAGACCCAGTACTTC. Protein sequence: CASSLFGVGETQYF.

The J gene is TRBJ1-5, the V gene TRBV4-3; TRBD1 is a possible D gene (6 bases). The V end was cut by 0 bases, the J end by 6 bases, with 15 bases between. This CDR3 spans 16 amino acids. The germline V gene has CDR1 LGHNA and CDR2 YSLEER. CDR3 DNA sequence: TGCGCCAGCAGCCAAGATGTTAGGACAGAGACTCAGCCCCAGCATTTT. Protein sequence: CASSQDVRTETQPQHF.

V and J are TRBV5-1 and TRBJ1-2, with D possibly being TRBD1 (6 bases). Germline CDR1 is SGHRS and CDR2 is YFSETQ. The CDR3 runs 13 residues. Trimming stripped 3 bases from V and 7 bases from J, with 13 bases between. The CDR3 sequence: CASSSQGQAGYTF. The CDR3 bases are TGCGCCAGCAGCTCGCAGGGGCAAGCTGGCTACACCTTC.

This clone was counted between two and nine times. The rearrangement joins TRBV7-9 to TRBJ2-1, with 8 bases aligning to TRBD2. J gave up 8 bases and V 4 bases, and 4 bases lay outside the gene matches. There are 13 residues in the CDR3. Germline assignment: CDR1 SEHNR and CDR2 FQNEAQ (reference sequence). In DNA, the CDR3 is TGTGCCAGCAGCTGGGGACTAGAGGATGAGCAGTTCTTC. Translating it yields CASSWGLEDEQFF.

The rearrangement joins TRBV7-6 to TRBJ2-7, with 9 bases fitting TRBD2. Germline assignment: CDR1 SGHVS and CDR2 FNYEAQ. This CDR3 contains 14 residues. The junction had 3 bases not matched to a gene; V was cut back by 1 base and J by 5 bases. The CDR3 spells CASSLGASGNEQYF. CDR3 in DNA: TGTGCCAGCAGCTTAGGTGCTAGCGGGAACGAGCAGTACTTC. The full variable domain, its missing parts supplied by reference TRBV7-6 and TRBJ2-7, is GAGVSQSPRYKVTKRGQDVALRCDPISGHVSLYWYRQALGQGPEFLTYFNYEAQQDKSGLPNDRFSAERPEGSISTLTIQRTEQRDSAMYRCASSLGASGNEQYFGPGTRLTVT.

The chain employs TRBV7-6 and TRBJ2-4; possible D gene TRBD1, 5 bases. The germline V gene has CDR1 SGHVS and CDR2 FNYEAQ. Trimming removed 1 base from V and 2 bases from J, with 9 bases in between. The CDR3 has 15 residues. The CDR3 sequence is CASSLGGLSKNIQYF. Written as DNA, the CDR3 is TGTGCCAGCAGCTTAGGGGGCCTTTCCAAAAACATTCAGTACTTC.

The chain recombines TRBV5-4 with TRBJ2-1; the match to TRBD2 covers 15 bases. V lost 0 bases, J lost 5 bases, and 12 bases stayed unmatched. The germline gives CDR1 SGHNT, CDR2 YYREEE (reference sequence). The CDR3 runs 20 residues. CDR3 in DNA: TGTGCCAGCAGCTTGGCCGGGGGGACTAGCGGGAGGCTGGGACACAATGAGCAGTTCTTC. This gives the protein CASSLAGGTSGRLGHNEQFF.

On this clone itself: The same CDR3 is also encoded by other DNA sequences in this sample. The V call is TRBV7-3, the J call TRBJ2-3; D perhaps matches TRBD1 (5 bases). The V end lost 2 bases, the J end lost 0 bases, and 9 bases lay between the germline ends. CDR3 length: 15 amino acids. From germline, CDR1 is SGHTA and CDR2 FQGTGA. The CDR3, as DNA: TGTGCCAGCAGCTTAGTGTCAGGGAGCACAGATACGCAGTATTTT. Its protein product is CASSLVSGSTDTQYF.

The genes are TRBV5-4 and TRBJ2-5; 11 nucleotides align to TRBD1. Germline CDR1 SGHNT, CDR2 YYREEE (reference sequence). The CDR3 runs to 15 residues. The junction had 2 bases not matched to a gene; V was cut back by 0 bases and J by 4 bases. The CDR3 sequence is CASSLVGTGGETQYF. The CDR3 DNA reads TGTGCCAGCAGCTTGGTTGGGACAGGGGGAGAGACCCAGTACTTC.

The chain joins TRBV29-1 to TRBJ2-3; maybe TRBD1 (5 bases). The germline gives CDR1 SQVTM, CDR2 ANQGSEA. The V gene lost 7 bases and the J gene lost 2 bases, with 13 bases spanning the gap. The CDR3 length is 13 residues. For the CDR3, the DNA is TGCAGCGAAACAACAGGTTTCACAGATACGCAGTATTTT. Translation: CSETTGFTDTQYF.

This clone has only a few counts. V is TRBV5-1 and J is TRBJ1-1; D unclear. Trimming stripped 3 bases from V and 0 bases from J, with 6 bases between. Germline V gene data show CDR1 as SGHRS and CDR2 as YFSETQ. This CDR3 is 13 amino acids long. CDR3 DNA sequence: TGCGCCAGCAGCTCACTGTTGAACACTGAAGCTTTCTTT. It codes for CASSSLLNTEAFF.

This chain uses TRBV15 with TRBJ2-3; TRBD1 matches 9 bases. Per the germline V gene, CDR1 is LNHNV and CDR2 is YYDKDF (reference sequence). There are 16 residues in the CDR3. V trimming: 1 base; J trimming: 2 bases; junction bases outside the gene matches: 4. The CDR3 nucleotides are TGTGCCACCAGCAGAGGGGGGACAGGGTCCACAGATACGCAGTATTTT. Its translation: CATSRGGTGSTDTQYF.

The sample holds one count of this clone. CDR3 amino acids: CASSLEAARGSSYEQYF. The CDR3 DNA is TGTGCCAGCAGCTTAGAAGCAGCGCGGGGTAGCTCCTACGAGCAGTACTTC. The chain links TRBV7-2 to TRBJ2-7; D perhaps matches TRBD2 (6 bases). V gave up 1 base and J gave up 0 bases, with 16 bases separating them. Germline lookup yields CDR1 SGHTA and CDR2 FQGNSA. CDR3 length equals 17 residues. The whole variable domain, remainder taken from reference TRBV7-2 and TRBJ2-7, is GAGVSQSPSNKVTEKGKDVELRCDPISGHTALYWYRQSLGQGLEFLIYFQGNSAPDKSGLPSDRFSAERTGGSVSTLTIQRTQQEDSAVYLCASSLEAARGSSYEQYFGPGTRLTVT.

The chain has TRBV5-4 and TRBJ2-7; 9 bases align to TRBD1. After removal of 4 bases from V and 4 bases from J, the junction contained 6 bases not matched to a gene. Per the germline V gene, CDR1 is SGHNT and CDR2 is YYREEE (reference sequence). This CDR3 contains 14 residues. The CDR3 loop is CASSIQGASYEQYF. As DNA, the CDR3 is TGTGCCAGCAGCATACAGGGGGCTTCTTACGAGCAGTACTTC.

This chain joins TRBV28 and TRBJ2-2; D is unresolved. CDR1 MDHEN and CDR2 SYDVKM come from the germline V gene. Trimming took 8 bases from V and 15 from J, leaving 19 bases between them. The CDR3 spans 12 residues. As DNA, the CDR3 is TGTGCCAGCTGCCACGACATAGACAAGATGTTTTTT. Amino acid sequence: CASCHDIDKMFF. Looking up the rest from reference TRBV28 and TRBJ2-2 gives the full variable domain: DVKVTQSSRYLVKRTGEKVFLECVQDMDHENMFWYRQDPGLGLRLIYFSYDVKMKEKGDIPEGYSVSREKKERFSLILESASTNQTSMYLCASCHDIDKMFFGEGSRLTVL.

This sequence joins TRBV12-3 or TRBV12-4 and TRBJ1-2, with D possibly being TRBD1 (6 bases). V was cut by 5 bases and J by 4 bases, with 8 bases left in between. The CDR3 contains 12 residues. The CDR3 coding sequence is TGTGCCAGCAGTACGACAGGCTATGGCTACACCTTC. Translating gives CASSTTGYGYTF.

A note on this clone: A junction boundary mismatches the germline segment, possibly from a read error. J is TRBJ1-6 and V is TRBV2; D gene ambiguous. Germline CDR1 is SNHLY and CDR2 is FYNNEI. The CDR3 has 16 residues. The CDR3 sequence: CASREGLSISNSPLHF. In nucleotides, the CDR3 is TGTGCCAGCAGGGAAGGGTTATCTATATCTAATTCACCCCTCCACTTT.

The rearrangement links TRBV13 to TRBJ2-7, with D perhaps matching TRBD2 (5 bases). CDR1 and CDR2 from the germline V gene are PRHDT and FYEKMQ (reference sequence). V shed 3 bases and J shed 6 bases, with 21 bases lying between them. CDR3 length equals 16 residues. The CDR3 is CASSFGTPGRGLEQYF. CDR3 DNA: TGTGCCAGCAGCTTTGGTACCCCGGGCCGCGGGCTCGAGCAGTACTTC.

The V and J genes are TRBV18 and TRBJ2-7, with TRBD2 as a possible D gene (6 bases). The CDR3 contains 14 residues. Trimming shortened V by 3 bases and J by 3 bases, and 12 bases separated the two germline ends. CDR1 KGHSH and CDR2 LQKENI come from the germline V gene. CDR3 DNA: TGTGCCAGCTCACCCCCGGGCGGGAACTACGAGCAGTACTTC. Translating gives CASSPPGGNYEQYF.

The CDR3 nucleotides read TGTGCCAGCAGCCCTTTTTTGGGGCATGAAGCTTTCTTT. Translating it yields CASSPFLGHEAFF. The chain recombines TRBV12-3 or TRBV12-4 with TRBJ1-1; D is perhaps TRBD1 (5 bases). V was pared by 6 bases and J by 7 bases, with 15 bases between. The length of the CDR3 is 13 residues.

This clone was detected a few times. V is TRBV9 and J is TRBJ2-1; 13 bases line up with TRBD2. Germline V lookup: CDR1 SGDLS, CDR2 YYNGEE. The CDR3 runs 18 residues. Germline trimming cut 7 bases from V and 0 bases from J; bases unmatched to any gene: 10. CDR3 nucleotides: TGTGCCAGCGGGAGGGGACTAGCGGGATTTAGCTCCTACAATGAGCAGTTCTTC. It translates to CASGRGLAGFSSYNEQFF.

This chain joins TRBV5-1 and TRBJ2-2; 8 nucleotides agree with TRBD2. Germline V CDR1 and CDR2: SGHRS, YFSETQ. Trimming took 1 base from V and 2 from J; bases not matched to a gene: 7. This CDR3 comprises 17 residues. CDR3 region: CASSLTLAGPNTGELFF. DNA for the CDR3: TGCGCCAGCAGCTTGACATTAGCGGGACCTAACACCGGGGAGCTGTTTTTT.

V usage is TRBV7-9 and J usage is TRBJ2-7; the match to TRBD1 covers 10 bases. The J segment lost 5 bases and the V segment lost 6 bases, leaving 7 bases of the junction unmatched. Germline CDR1 is SEHNR and CDR2 is FQNEAQ (reference sequence). This CDR3 comprises 14 residues. The DNA of the CDR3 is TGTGCCAGCAGAGCCGGGACAGGGGCGCACGAGCAGTACTTC. Translation: CASRAGTGAHEQYF.